What follows are 6 T cell receptor beta chains derived from one specimen sequenced in a study of blood T cell repertoires in COVID-19. Sequenced by immunoSEQ multiplex PCR; TCRdb stores in-frame clones only, minus some. The sample has 150,000 to 200,000 clones; over 75% are singletons. Sequences were obtained from PBMCs or T cells enriched from blood (not recorded which). All receptors derive from a woman aged 18-30 years who had recovered from COVID-19.

V gene TRBV4-1 combines with J gene TRBJ2-5, with D possibly matching TRBD2 (6 bases). Germline-derived CDR1 and CDR2 are MGHRA and YSYEKL. Trimming removed 4 bases from V and 3 bases from J, with 12 bases in between. CDR3 size: 14 residues. The CDR3 DNA reads as TGCGCCAGCAGCCGGGACTGGATAAAAGAGACCCAGTACTTC. Translation gives CASSRDWIKETQYF.

The chain links TRBV19 to TRBJ1-2, with 11 bases matching TRBD1. V was clipped by 6 bases and J by 5 bases; unmatched bases: 11. The germline V gene encodes CDR1 LNHDA and CDR2 SQIVND (reference sequence). The CDR3 covers 16 residues. CDR3 sequence reads: CASRPPGQGASYGYTF. CDR3 sequence (DNA): TGTGCCAGTAGACCCCCCGGACAGGGGGCTAGTTATGGCTACACCTTC.

This sequence joins TRBV3-1 (or the pseudogene TRBV3-2) and TRBJ1-1; D is unresolved. The germline V gene encodes CDR1 LGHDT and CDR2 YNNKEL (reference sequence). V was clipped by 6 bases and J by 7 bases, with 18 bases between them. This CDR3 comprises 14 residues. CDR3 DNA sequence: TGTGCCAGCAGTCTGACACCTTTCCCCAATGAAGCTTTCTTT. Translated, it gives CASSLTPFPNEAFF.

This clone was seen a single time. This chain connects TRBV4-2 to TRBJ2-7; weak D call: TRBD2 (5 bases). This CDR3 is built from 15 residues. From germline, CDR1 is LGHNA and CDR2 YNFKEQ. V dropped 1 base and J dropped 1 base, with 11 bases sitting between them. The CDR3 region has the DNA TGTGCCAGCAGCCAAGTCGGACCGGGGTCCTACGAGCAGTACTTC. Residues: CASSQVGPGSYEQYF.

This clone has a count of ten or more. The rearrangement links TRBV24-1 to TRBJ2-3; 7 nucleotides match TRBD1. J lost 2 bases, V lost 7 bases, and 20 bases had no gene match. The CDR3 runs to 19 residues. Looked up from germline, CDR1 is KGHDR and CDR2 is SFDVKD. This CDR3 reads CATRSGTDPTDSSTDTQYF. The CDR3 bases are TGTGCCACCAGATCCGGGACAGACCCCACCGACTCCTCCACAGATACGCAGTATTTT.

The V call is TRBV20-1, the J call TRBJ2-1, with TRBD2 as a possible D gene (5 bases). In germline, CDR1 is DFQATT, CDR2 SNEGSKA (reference sequence). CDR3 length: 9 residues. The CDR3 here is CRGANEQFF. The DNA for the CDR3 is TGCAGGGGAGCCAATGAGCAGTTCTTC.